The present entry profiles one T cell receptor beta chain with its context. This record belongs to a study of shared clonotypes between healthy human individuals. The CDR3 length is 12 residues. Trimming took 5 bases from V and 8 from J; bases not matched to a gene: 2. CDR1 is SGHTA, CDR2 FQGTGA, per germline. Profiling relied on immunoSEQ multiplex PCR, and the TCRdb table lists in-frame clones only, not all of them. The table records approximately 2.5 million clones, 93% of them present only once. The material sequenced was naive CD4+ T cells from PBMCs. Subset indicated: CD45RA+ positively selected. This receptor was obtained from a man aged 18 to 30 in good health. Some clones in this sample may be carry-over from other donors' samples. The V and J genes are TRBV7-3 and TRBJ2-1, with TRBD1 matching 8 bases. The DNA of the CDR3 is TGTGCCAGCAGCCAGACAGGGGATGAGCAGTTCTTC. This translates into CASSQTGDEQFF.